The T cell receptor beta chain under discussion was sequenced for a study of T cells in Graves' hyperthyroidism and ophthalmopathy. Authors of the study amplified TCR beta CDR3 regions from RNA transcripts. The TCR CDR3 first-round RT-PCR relied on the HTBI primer set. TCRdb re-derived calls from the multiplex PCR reads in MiXCR, one entry per CDR3 protein. Of a few hundred thousand distinct CDR3 sequences in the sample, about 20% were seen once. Remarks on this clonotype: Its specificity is not known.

Study results and caveats: The blood repertoire included most of the expanded thyroid clonotypes above 0.001.

This receptor was identified in a man between 25 and 39 years old with Graves' ophthalmopathy. Sequences were obtained from blood.

In nucleotides, the CDR3 is TGTGCCAGCACCAATAGCTACGAGCAGTACTTC. Its protein product is CASTNSYEQYF. The chain employs TRBV7-9 and TRBJ2-7; D gene uncertain. Trimming shortened V by 7 bases and J by 3 bases, and 7 bases separated the two germline ends. Germline V lookup: CDR1 SEHNR, CDR2 FQNEAQ (reference sequence). This CDR3 region has 11 residues.